This TCR beta chain was identified in a study of T cell responses to AZD1222 COVID-19 vaccine. Libraries were prepared by immunoSEQ multiplex PCR; TCRdb keeps only in-frame clonotypes and omits some of them. The sample has 250,000 to 300,000 clones, approximately 94% seen once; the top ten hold around 0.5%. Study results and caveats: Only 5 or 6 AZD1222 recipients tested seropositive at baseline. It should be noted that donors were predominantly white British and more often female, and clonal diversity was possibly underestimated.

Concerning this clone: Its specificity is unknown.

The origin of this receptor is an adult who received the AZD1222 COVID-19 vaccine. Sequencing was performed on peripheral blood, taken 28 days after the second AZD1222 dose.

The CDR3 nucleotides read TGTGCCAGCAGCCCCTCCACCGCCAATGAGCAGTTCTTC. Translating gives CASSPSTANEQFF. The chain joins TRBV3-1 (or the pseudogene TRBV3-2) to TRBJ2-1; D is ambiguous. This CDR3 comprises 13 residues. V lost 4 bases to trimming and J lost 6 bases, with 10 bases between them. Germline CDR1 and CDR2: LGHDT and YNNKEL (reference sequence).